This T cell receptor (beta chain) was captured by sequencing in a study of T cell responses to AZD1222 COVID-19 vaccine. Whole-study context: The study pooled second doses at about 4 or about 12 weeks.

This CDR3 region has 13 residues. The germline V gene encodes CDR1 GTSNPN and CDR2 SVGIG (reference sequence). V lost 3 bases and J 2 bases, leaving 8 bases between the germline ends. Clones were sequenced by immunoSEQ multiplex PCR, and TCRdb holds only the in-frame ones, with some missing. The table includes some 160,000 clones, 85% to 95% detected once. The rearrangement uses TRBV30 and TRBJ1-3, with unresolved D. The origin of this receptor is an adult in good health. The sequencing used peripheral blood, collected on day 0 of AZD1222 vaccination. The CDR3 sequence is CAWRRRAGNTIYF. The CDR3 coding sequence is TGTGCCTGGAGACGGCGCGCTGGAAACACCATATATTTT.